This T cell receptor (beta chain) was documented in a study of lymphopenia after photon versus proton radiotherapy. Study-level findings and limits: Under photons, naive T cells and diversity fell while effector/memory populations rose.

Note on this clone: Its antigen is unknown.

This CDR3 region has 14 residues. CDR1 and CDR2 (germline): MNHEY, SVGAGI. V dropped 2 bases and J dropped 7 bases, with 14 bases sitting between them. The table came from immunoSEQ multiplex PCR; TCRdb's copy has only in-frame clones and leaves some out. The sample lists 17,000 or so clones, around 80% occurring once. The receptor comes from a man in his 70s with pancreatic cancer. Source: peripheral blood, taken from a patient treated with proton-based radiotherapy. The chain is built from TRBV6-5 and TRBJ1-1, with D tentatively TRBD1 (5 bases). CDR3 in amino acids: CASSYRREQVEAFF. In DNA form, the CDR3 reads TGTGCCAGCAGTTACCGCAGGGAACAGGTTGAAGCTTTCTTT.